The present entry profiles one T cell receptor (beta chain) with its context. Its antigen is unidentified. The sample comes from a study of T cell responses to AZD1222 COVID-19 vaccine. Study-level results: Repertoires were collected only later (after the peak T cell response had occurred). Increases in Spike-specific TCR breadth and depth were seen after two AZD1222 doses. With dominance at 160-218 and 743-854, vaccine-associated CD4 TCRs spanned spike. The number of AZD1222 recipients seropositive at baseline was only five or six.

The CDR3 length is 17 residues. J was trimmed by 8 bases and V by 2 bases; bases with no gene match: 11. Germline CDR1 and CDR2: MNHNS and SASEGT. TCRdb's table, derived via immunoSEQ multiplex PCR, lists solely in-frame clones and lacks some. This sample yields tens of thousands of clones, of which roughly 88% are seen a single time; 10% belongs to the top ten. The chain uses TRBV6-1 and TRBJ1-4; 10 bases fit TRBD1. The sequenced sample was peripheral blood, obtained 28 days after the second dose of the MenACWY control vaccine. This sequence originates from an adult who received the MenACWY meningococcal vaccine as a control. The CDR3 nucleotides are TGTGCCAGCAGTGAAACTCGGCCGGGACAGGGGAACGAAAAACTGTTTTTT. It is translated as CASSETRPGQGNEKLFF.